These T cell receptor beta chains were read from a single sample in a study of blood T cells in healthy people across ages. Via MiXCR, TCRdb re-called the 5' RACE reads, giving one row per CDR3 protein. The table lists some 780,000 distinct CDR3 sequences, approximately 60% of them singletons, with around 24% in the top ten. The sample taken for sequencing was blood. These receptors all come from a man aged 35-49 years in good health. Both conserved end residues are part of each CDR3. D genes are given only for firm matches. Only part of the rows carry a size: once, few, many, or a class if the clone is expanded.

size | J | V | D | DNA | CDR3
. | TRBJ2-7 | TRBV29-1 | TRBD1 | TGCAGCGTTGTAGACAGGGCCTACGAGCAGTACTTC | CSVVDRAYEQYF
. | TRBJ2-5 | TRBV20-1 | TRBD2 | TGCAGTGCCCCACTAGCGGGGGCTCAAGAGACCCAGTACTTC | CSAPLAGAQETQYF
. | TRBJ1-2 | TRBV5-1 | . | TGCGCCAGCAGCTTAGTGACAGGCGGCTATGGCTACACCTTC | CASSLVTGGYGYTF
. | TRBJ2-6 | TRBV6-2/TRBV6-3 | TRBD1 | TGTGCCAGCAGTTCGACAGGGGGATCTGGGGCCAACATCCTGACTTTC | CASSSTGGSGANILTF
few | TRBJ2-1 | TRBV29-1 | . | TGCAGCGCCCGGGCCAATGGCTACAATGAGCAGTTCTTC | CSARANGYNEQFF
few | TRBJ2-5 | TRBV4-2 | TRBD2 | TGTGCCAGCAGCCAAATAGCGGGGGGGGGCCGGGAGACCCAGTACTTC | CASSQIAGGGRETQYF
. | TRBJ2-3 | TRBV7-2 | TRBD2 | TGTGCCAGCAGCCCCCTCCGTAGTAGCGGGAGCACAGATACGCAGTATTTT | CASSPLRSSGSTDTQYF
once | TRBJ2-3 | TRBV5-6 | . | TGTGCCAGCAGCTTCCTGGGGGACTTAACAGATACGCAGTATTTT | CASSFLGDLTDTQYF
few | TRBJ1-4 | TRBV6-5 | . | TGTGCCAGCAGTTCCCAACCCGCCGGGACGGTGTATGAAAAACTGTTTTTT | CASSSQPAGTVYEKLFF
. | TRBJ2-4 | TRBV11-2 | . | TGTGCCAGCAGCTCCCCCGACATTCAGTACTTC | CASSSPDIQYF
. | TRBJ2-3 | TRBV29-1 | . | TGCAGCGTTGGAGCTATAGCGTTAACAGATACGCAGTATTTT | CSVGAIALTDTQYF
once | TRBJ2-1 | TRBV24-1 | . | TGTGCCACCAGTGGACAAAGCTCCTACAATGAGCAGTTCTTC | CATSGQSSYNEQFF
. | TRBJ2-1 | TRBV6-2/TRBV6-3 | . | TGTGCCAGCAGTTACGGGGGGCCCTACAATGAGCAGTTCTTC | CASSYGGPYNEQFF
few | TRBJ2-5 | TRBV7-2 | . | TGTGCCAGCAGCTTATTGTTACAGGGCGAGGCCCAGTACTTC | CASSLLLQGEAQYF
. | TRBJ2-7 | TRBV20-1 | TRBD2 | TGCAGTGCTATTTCTAGGCGGGAGATATCATACGAGCAGTACTTC | CSAISRREISYEQYF
. | TRBJ2-3 | TRBV5-1 | TRBD1 | TGCGCCAGCAGCTCAGGGACAGCCGATACGCAGTATTTT | CASSSGTADTQYF
. | TRBJ1-1 | TRBV10-3 | . | TGTGCCATCAGTGATTCCCCGGGACAGAACACTGAAGCTTTCTTT | CAISDSPGQNTEAFF
. | TRBJ2-1 | TRBV20-1 | TRBD2 | TGCAGTGCTACCGAGCCCCAGCGGGAGAGTTACAATGAGCAGTTCTTC | CSATEPQRESYNEQFF
few | TRBJ2-7 | TRBV6-5 | TRBD2 | TGTGCCAGCAGTTCCCCGGGGGGTATGGGCTACGAGCAGTACTTC | CASSSPGGMGYEQYF
. | TRBJ2-2 | TRBV11-1 | TRBD1 | TGTGCCAGCAGCCGGGACAGGGGAAACACCGGGGAGCTGTTTTTT | CASSRDRGNTGELFF
. | TRBJ2-7 | TRBV9 | . | TGTGCCAGCAGCGTAAGCGCAACGCAAGGCTACGAGCAGTACTTC | CASSVSATQGYEQYF
. | TRBJ2-6 | TRBV7-9 | TRBD2 | TGTGCCAGCAGCCCAGCGGGGGTAGCTGGGGCCAACGTCCTGACTTTC | CASSPAGVAGANVLTF
. | TRBJ2-5 | TRBV7-9 | . | TGTGCCAGGTCGATTCGGGATTCGGGGCAGTACTTC | CARSIRDSGQYF
. | TRBJ2-7 | TRBV5-1 | . | TGCGCCAGCAGTTTAACGGGGATCTACGAGCTGTACTTC | CASSLTGIYELYF
few | TRBJ2-1 | TRBV29-1 | TRBD1 | TGCAGCGTCTCCGGGACAGGGAACTACAATGAGCAGTTCTTC | CSVSGTGNYNEQFF
. | TRBJ2-7 | TRBV6-1 | TRBD2 | TGTGCCAGCAGTGGCGGACTAGCGGGAGTATCTTCCTACGAGCAGTACTTC | CASSGGLAGVSSYEQYF
. | TRBJ2-5 | TRBV7-6 | . | TGTGCCAGCAGCCCTGGACGGCTCCAAGAGACCCAGTACTTC | CASSPGRLQETQYF
few | TRBJ1-1 | TRBV20-1 | . | TGCAGTGCTAGGAGGGAAAACACTGAAGCTTTCTTT | CSARRENTEAFF
many | TRBJ1-2 | TRBV7-2 | . | TGTGCCAGCAGCCCCGGAACCCCCTCCGACTACACCTTC | CASSPGTPSDYTF
. | TRBJ2-3 | TRBV28 | TRBD1 | TGTGCCAGCAGCCCCGAGGGACAGGCAACTAGCACAGATACGCAGTATTTT | CASSPEGQATSTDTQYF
. | TRBJ2-1 | TRBV5-1 | . | TGCGCCAGCAGCCGGTGGGGTGGGAATGAGCAGTTCTTC | CASSRWGGNEQFF
. | TRBJ1-2 | TRBV2 | . | TGTGCCAGCAATGACCGTTTCCTTAACTATGGCTACACCTTC | CASNDRFLNYGYTF
. | TRBJ2-1 | TRBV20-1 | TRBD2 | TGCAGTGCCGGGATTGGTACTAGCGGGAGGGCCAATGAGCAGTTCTTC | CSAGIGTSGRANEQFF
. | TRBJ2-1 | TRBV20-1 | TRBD2 | TGCAGTGCTAACCGACTAGCGGGAGGGCCCAATGAGCAGTTCTTC | CSANRLAGGPNEQFF
. | TRBJ1-2 | TRBV10-3 | TRBD1 | TGTGCCATCAGTGACGGGACAGACTATGGCTACACCTTC | CAISDGTDYGYTF
. | TRBJ1-3 | TRBV3-1 | . | TGTGCCAGCAGCCAGGGAGCCGGAAACACCATATATTTT | CASSQGAGNTIYF
. | TRBJ1-1 | TRBV27 | TRBD1 | TGTGCCAGCAGTTCCAACAGGGGTTGGGGAGCTTTCTTT | CASSSNRGWGAFF
. | TRBJ2-7 | TRBV15 | TRBD1 | TGTGCCACCAGCAGATCCGGGACAGGGCCCTACGAGCAGTACTTC | CATSRSGTGPYEQYF
once | TRBJ1-2 | TRBV29-1 | TRBD1 | TGCAGCGTTGCCCCTCGACAGGGATTAAACTATGGCTACACCTTC | CSVAPRQGLNYGYTF
few | TRBJ2-7 | TRBV28 | TRBD1 | TGTGCCAGCACCGGGACAGCAACCTTTTTTCACGAGCAGTACTTC | CASTGTATFFHEQYF
. | TRBJ2-3 | TRBV9 | . | TGTGCCAGCAGCGTAGAGGCGGGATTGACAGATACGCAGTATTTT | CASSVEAGLTDTQYF
. | TRBJ2-7 | TRBV27 | . | . | CASSSSGRDIQYF
. | TRBJ1-4 | TRBV9 | . | TGTGCCAGCAGTCTCACCGGGACTAATGAAAAACTGTTTTTT | CASSLTGTNEKLFF
many | TRBJ2-7 | TRBV13 | . | TGTGCCAGCACCCAATCGGACATAGCCTACGAGCAGTACTTC | CASTQSDIAYEQYF
. | TRBJ2-5 | TRBV10-3 | TRBD1 | TGTGCCATCAGTCCGGACAGGGGGGAGACCCAGTACTTC | CAISPDRGETQYF
few | TRBJ2-7 | TRBV4-3 | TRBD1 | TGCGCCAGCAGCCAGGAGCCCGGGACAGGGAACGACGAGCAGTACTTC | CASSQEPGTGNDEQYF
. | TRBJ1-2 | TRBV29-1 | TRBD1 | TGCAGCGTTGATCGGGCGACAGGGAGTGGCTATGGCTACACCTTC | CSVDRATGSGYGYTF
. | TRBJ2-3 | TRBV7-6 | . | TGTGCCAGCAGCCCGAATGTTGGGGAAAGGGGTACGCAGTATTTT | CASSPNVGERGTQYF
. | TRBJ2-2 | TRBV28 | . | TGTGCCAGCAGACCGCCAGGGAGAGGTAACACCGGGGAGCTGTTTTTT | CASRPPGRGNTGELFF
. | TRBJ1-5 | TRBV29-1 | . | TGCAGCGTTGAACTTGGGCCGCCTGGGAGTCAGCCCCAGCATTTT | CSVELGPPGSQPQHF
. | TRBJ2-3 | TRBV28 | . | TGTGCCAGCAGCCCGGGGGCGGTCGGACTCACAGATACGCAGTATTTT | CASSPGAVGLTDTQYF
few | TRBJ1-1 | TRBV18 | . | TGTGCCAGCAGTCCGGACACTGAAGCTTTCTTT | CASSPDTEAFF
. | TRBJ2-2 | TRBV6-2/TRBV6-3 | TRBD2 | TGTGCCAGCAGCCGGACTAGCGGGGATACCGGGGAGCTGTTTTTT | CASSRTSGDTGELFF
few | TRBJ2-2 | TRBV7-2 | . | TGTGCCAGCAGCTTAAACAGGGTGACCGGGGAGCTGTTTTTT | CASSLNRVTGELFF
. | TRBJ1-1 | TRBV29-1 | TRBD1 | TGCAGCGTTGAAAGGACAGGGGGGTATGAAGCTTTCTTT | CSVERTGGYEAFF
once | TRBJ2-1 | TRBV27 | TRBD2 | TGTGCCAGCAGTTTATTCGGACTAGACTATAACAATGAGCAGTTCTTC | CASSLFGLDYNNEQFF